This TCR beta chain was profiled in a study of T-cell reconstitution after alpha-beta-depleted transplantation in children. Findings of the study overall: Surviving recipient cells, namely T cells and thymic progenitors, were the source of high day-60 TCRbeta diversity in some patients. Several hundred expanded graft clones reportedly gave rise to the alpha-beta T cells present about two months after transplant. Diversity and T-cell counts at one year after transplant derived mostly from new T cells.

On this clonotype: Antigen specificity is unknown.

A TCRbeta library incorporating unique molecular identifiers was prepared. Via MiXCR, TCRdb re-called the PCR reads, giving one row per CDR3 protein. The sample has some 450,000 distinct CDR3 sequences, 43% seen once. The CDR3 is 14 residues long. Per germline, CDR1 LNHNV and CDR2 YYDKDF (reference sequence). V shed 1 base and J shed 4 bases, with 8 bases lying between them. The sequenced sample was PBMCs, obtained before TCRalphabeta/CD19-depleted stem cell transplant. The chain uses TRBV15 and TRBJ1-5; D unclear. This clonotype was sampled from a girl aged 2 to 9 with aplastic anemia, due to receive a stem cell transplant. The CDR3: CATSRARENQPQHF. For the CDR3, the DNA is TGTGCCACCAGCAGAGCGAGGGAGAATCAGCCCCAGCATTTT.